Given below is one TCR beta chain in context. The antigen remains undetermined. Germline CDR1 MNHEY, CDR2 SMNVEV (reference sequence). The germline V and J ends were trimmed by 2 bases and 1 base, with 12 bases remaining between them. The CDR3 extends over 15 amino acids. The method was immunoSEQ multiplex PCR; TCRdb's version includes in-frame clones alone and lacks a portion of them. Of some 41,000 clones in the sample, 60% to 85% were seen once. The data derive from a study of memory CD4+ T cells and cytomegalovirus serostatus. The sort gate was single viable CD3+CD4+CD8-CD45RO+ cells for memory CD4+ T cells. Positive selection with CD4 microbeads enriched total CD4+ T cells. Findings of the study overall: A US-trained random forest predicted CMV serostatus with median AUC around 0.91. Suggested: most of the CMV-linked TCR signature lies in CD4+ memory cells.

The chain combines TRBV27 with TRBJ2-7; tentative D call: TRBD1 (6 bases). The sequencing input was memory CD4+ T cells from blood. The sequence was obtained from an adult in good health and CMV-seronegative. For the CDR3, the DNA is TGTGCCAGCAGTTTAGACCCGACAGGATCCTACGAGCAGTACTTC. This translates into CASSLDPTGSYEQYF.